This T cell receptor beta chain originates from a study of regulatory T cells in long-lasting Graves disease. Time point denoted: newly diagnosed GD, antithyroid drugs for less than 3 months. Researchers made the TCR library from RNA that was extracted from PBMCs. Each of the patients was recruited from an endocrinology department situated in Xi'an, China. This clonotype was detected a few times. In germline, CDR1 is DFQATT, CDR2 SNEGSKA (reference sequence). Losses at the gene ends were 2 bases for V and 3 bases for J; bases not matched to a gene: 10. The CDR3 is made up of 15 amino acids. The TCR beta library used iRepertoire HTBI primers with Arm-PCR amplification of CDR3. MiXCR was run by TCRdb on the multiplex PCR reads, yielding one entry per CDR3 protein. In the table there are over 350,000 distinct CDR3 sequences, less than 15% of which are singletons. The sample also formed part of further work on T cells in Graves' hyperthyroidism and ophthalmopathy. That work contributes: The HTBI primer set drove a first-round RT-PCR of the TCR CDR3. Ophthalmopathy prediction by the model preceded onset by a median approximately six months.

Sequences were derived from peripheral blood mononuclear cells (PBMCs), sampled at new diagnosis, from a patient treated with antithyroid drugs. This chain links TRBV20-1 with TRBJ2-7, with TRBD1 matching 7 bases. The sequence was obtained from a woman in her forties or fifties with Graves disease. The CDR3 bases are TGCAGTGCTAGACAAAGGACAGGAAACGACTACGAGCAGTACTTC. Its protein is CSARQRTGNDYEQYF.